This is a list of T cell receptor beta chains from one sample in a study of blood T cell repertoires in COVID-19. Measured with immunoSEQ multiplex PCR; TCRdb has only the in-frame clones, and not every one. The table shows 300,000 to 400,000 clones, with 90% to 95% occurring only once. The sample comprised peripheral blood. Receptors were obtained from a woman between 18 and 30 years old who had recovered from COVID-19. The CDR3 runs from the conserved cysteine through the conserved F or W. A D gene is named only where the DNA matches it firmly. Some rows mark clone size as missing; the rest say once, few, many or name a class of expanded clone.

v_gene: TRBV10-2; d_gene: -; abundance: -; j_gene: TRBJ1-2; CDR3aa: CASSESSGGRNGYTF; CDR3nt: TGCGCCAGCAGTGAGTCCTCAGGTGGAAGGAATGGCTACACCTTC
v_gene: TRBV9; d_gene: -; abundance: -; j_gene: TRBJ2-5; CDR3aa: CASSVATGLETQYF; CDR3nt: TGTGCCAGCAGCGTAGCTACAGGGCTGGAGACCCAGTACTTC
v_gene: TRBV6-6; d_gene: TRBD1; abundance: -; j_gene: TRBJ2-2; CDR3aa: CASSPDRGNTGELFF; CDR3nt: TGTGCCAGCAGTCCGGACAGGGGAAACACCGGGGAGCTGTTTTTT
v_gene: TRBV18; d_gene: -; abundance: once; j_gene: TRBJ2-5; CDR3aa: CASSPSQGSQETQYF; CDR3nt: TGTGCCAGCTCACCGTCACAGGGATCCCAAGAGACCCAGTACTTC
v_gene: TRBV6-5; d_gene: TRBD1; abundance: -; j_gene: TRBJ1-6; CDR3aa: CASRRPRDSCYHF; CDR3nt: TGTGCCAGCAGACGGCCACGGGACAGCTGTTATCACTTT
v_gene: TRBV21-1; d_gene: -; abundance: -; j_gene: TRBJ1-1; CDR3aa: CASSKTEMDCTEAFF; CDR3nt: TGTGCCAGCAGCAAGACGGAGATGGACTGCACTGAAGCTTTCTTT
v_gene: TRBV7-6; d_gene: TRBD1; abundance: -; j_gene: TRBJ1-5; CDR3aa: CASSLDSGDRGNQPQHF; CDR3nt: TGTGCCAGCAGCTTAGATTCGGGTGACAGGGGCAATCAGCCCCAGCATTTT
v_gene: TRBV30; d_gene: -; abundance: -; j_gene: TRBJ1-5; CDR3aa: CAWSVKTQTGTRF; CDR3nt: TGTGCCTGGAGTGTAAAAACTCAGACAGGAACTCGTTTT
v_gene: TRBV11-3; d_gene: TRBD1; abundance: -; j_gene: TRBJ2-1; CDR3aa: CATGTGFENEQFF; CDR3nt: TGTGCCACCGGGACAGGTTTCGAGAATGAGCAGTTCTTC
v_gene: TRBV11-2; d_gene: TRBD2; abundance: -; j_gene: TRBJ2-5; CDR3aa: CASSLSTGGYETQYF; CDR3nt: TGTGCCAGCAGCTTATCGACGGGAGGGTATGAGACCCAGTACTTC
v_gene: TRBV30; d_gene: -; abundance: -; j_gene: TRBJ1-6; CDR3aa: CAWRTGQRSSYNSPLHF; CDR3nt: TGTGCCTGGAGGACAGGACAGAGGAGCTCCTATAATTCACCCCTCCACTTT
v_gene: TRBV9; d_gene: -; abundance: -; j_gene: TRBJ1-4; CDR3aa: CASSVAGVGEKLFF; CDR3nt: TGTGCCAGCAGCGTAGCGGGGGTTGGAGAAAAACTGTTTTTT
v_gene: TRBV4-3; d_gene: -; abundance: -; j_gene: TRBJ2-3; CDR3aa: CASSHQQVSTDTQYF; CDR3nt: TGCGCCAGCAGCCACCAACAGGTTAGCACAGATACGCAGTATTTT
v_gene: TRBV9; d_gene: TRBD1; abundance: once; j_gene: TRBJ1-2; CDR3aa: CASSPRQGNYGYTF; CDR3nt: TGTGCCAGCAGCCCACGACAGGGAAACTATGGCTACACCTTC
v_gene: TRBV2; d_gene: TRBD2; abundance: once; j_gene: TRBJ2-1; CDR3aa: CASSELAGAYNEQFF; CDR3nt: TGTGCCAGCAGTGAGTTAGCGGGAGCCTACAATGAGCAGTTCTTC
v_gene: TRBV10-3; d_gene: -; abundance: -; j_gene: TRBJ1-5; CDR3aa: CAISDEGGSNQPQHF; CDR3nt: TGTGCCATCAGTGATGAAGGGGGAAGCAATCAGCCCCAGCATTTT
v_gene: TRBV6-5; d_gene: TRBD1; abundance: -; j_gene: TRBJ1-1; CDR3aa: CASSYSSQGPTEAFF; CDR3nt: TGTGCCAGCAGTTACTCGTCACAGGGGCCCACTGAAGCTTTCTTT
v_gene: TRBV14; d_gene: TRBD2; abundance: -; j_gene: TRBJ2-1; CDR3aa: CASSQDRASGKGKFF; CDR3nt: TGTGCCAGCAGCCAAGACAGAGCGAGCGGGAAGGGGAAGTTCTTC
v_gene: TRBV19; d_gene: -; abundance: -; j_gene: TRBJ1-1; CDR3aa: CASSIEGQWGAFF; CDR3nt: TGTGCCAGTAGTATAGAGGGGCAGTGGGGAGCTTTCTTT
v_gene: TRBV28; d_gene: TRBD1; abundance: -; j_gene: TRBJ1-2; CDR3aa: CASSFMTGEYYGYTF; CDR3nt: TGTGCCAGCAGTTTTATGACAGGGGAGTACTATGGCTACACCTTC
v_gene: TRBV10-3; d_gene: -; abundance: -; j_gene: TRBJ1-2; CDR3aa: CAIKPQSSIYGYTF; CDR3nt: TGTGCCATCAAGCCACAGAGCTCGATATATGGCTACACCTTC
v_gene: TRBV4-3; d_gene: TRBD1; abundance: -; j_gene: TRBJ1-5; CDR3aa: CASSRDRGNQPQHF; CDR3nt: TGCGCCAGCAGCCGAGACAGGGGCAATCAGCCCCAGCATTTT
v_gene: TRBV6-2/TRBV6-3; d_gene: -; abundance: -; j_gene: TRBJ1-2; CDR3aa: CASSYAGAMGGYGYTF; CDR3nt: TGTGCCAGCAGTTATGCGGGAGCAATGGGCGGTTATGGCTACACCTTC
v_gene: TRBV12-5; d_gene: TRBD2; abundance: -; j_gene: TRBJ2-1; CDR3aa: CASGGTSRDEQFF; CDR3nt: TGTGCTAGTGGGGGGACTAGCCGAGATGAGCAGTTCTTC
v_gene: TRBV7-2; d_gene: -; abundance: -; j_gene: TRBJ2-2; CDR3aa: CASTKTRTGELFF; CDR3nt: TGTGCCAGCACAAAAACACGAACCGGGGAGCTGTTTTTT
v_gene: TRBV18; d_gene: -; abundance: -; j_gene: TRBJ1-3; CDR3aa: CASSPYGGGSGNTIYF; CDR3nt: TGTGCCAGCTCACCTTACGGAGGCGGGTCTGGAAACACCATATATTTT
v_gene: TRBV5-4; d_gene: TRBD1; abundance: -; j_gene: TRBJ2-3; CDR3aa: CASSRDRGKTDTQYF; CDR3nt: TGTGCCAGCAGCCGCGACAGGGGTAAGACAGATACGCAGTATTTT
v_gene: TRBV25-1; d_gene: -; abundance: -; j_gene: TRBJ1-2; CDR3aa: CASSESHLSYGYTF; CDR3nt: TGTGCCAGCAGTGAATCCCATTTAAGCTACGGCTACACCTTC
v_gene: TRBV4-3; d_gene: TRBD1; abundance: -; j_gene: TRBJ1-2; CDR3aa: CASSQEDRGNYGYTF; CDR3nt: TGCGCCAGCAGCCAAGAGGACAGGGGAAACTATGGCTACACCTTC
v_gene: TRBV5-5; d_gene: TRBD1; abundance: once; j_gene: TRBJ2-6; CDR3aa: CASSIGTGRGGANVLTF; CDR3nt: TGTGCCAGCAGCATTGGGACAGGGAGAGGTGGGGCCAACGTCCTGACTTTC
v_gene: TRBV27; d_gene: -; abundance: once; j_gene: TRBJ2-3; CDR3aa: CASSPGTLDTQYF; CDR3nt: TGTGCCAGCAGTCCCGGTACCCTGGATACGCAGTATTTT
v_gene: TRBV7-2; d_gene: -; abundance: -; j_gene: TRBJ2-1; CDR3aa: CASSLAQGSYNEQFF; CDR3nt: TGTGCCAGCAGCTTAGCACAGGGCTCCTACAATGAGCAGTTCTTC
v_gene: TRBV6-6; d_gene: TRBD2; abundance: -; j_gene: TRBJ2-4; CDR3aa: CASRPPSSGRENIQYF; CDR3nt: TGTGCCAGCAGGCCTCCTTCCAGCGGGAGGGAAAACATTCAGTACTTC
v_gene: TRBV5-1; d_gene: -; abundance: -; j_gene: TRBJ2-3; CDR3aa: CASSGGQSTDTQYF; CDR3nt: TGCGCCAGCAGCGGCGGACAGAGCACAGATACGCAGTATTTT
v_gene: TRBV19; d_gene: TRBD1; abundance: few; j_gene: TRBJ1-2; CDR3aa: CASTPDVDRGFHYGYTF; CDR3nt: TGTGCCAGTACCCCCGACGTGGACAGGGGGTTTCACTATGGCTACACCTTC
v_gene: TRBV2; d_gene: -; abundance: -; j_gene: TRBJ2-1; CDR3aa: CASSEVRGNEQFF; CDR3nt: TGTGCCAGCAGCGAGGTCCGAGGGAATGAGCAGTTCTTC
v_gene: TRBV3-1/TRBV3-2; d_gene: TRBD2; abundance: -; j_gene: TRBJ2-3; CDR3aa: CASSFSGSGSTDTQYF; CDR3nt: TGTGCCAGCAGCTTCAGCGGGAGCGGGAGCACAGATACGCAGTATTTT
v_gene: TRBV27; d_gene: TRBD2; abundance: -; j_gene: TRBJ2-2; CDR3aa: CASRLRGLAENTGELFF; CDR3nt: TGTGCCAGCAGACTACGCGGACTAGCGGAAAACACCGGGGAGCTGTTTTTT
v_gene: TRBV19; d_gene: -; abundance: -; j_gene: TRBJ2-1; CDR3aa: CASSIRLRSGNEQFF; CDR3nt: TGTGCCAGTAGTATTAGGCTCCGGAGCGGCAATGAGCAGTTCTTC
v_gene: TRBV9; d_gene: TRBD2; abundance: -; j_gene: TRBJ2-5; CDR3aa: CASSAAGEYGFETQYF; CDR3nt: TGTGCCAGCAGCGCGGCGGGGGAATACGGATTTGAGACCCAGTACTTC
v_gene: TRBV7-9; d_gene: TRBD1; abundance: -; j_gene: TRBJ1-1; CDR3aa: CASSRDSWMNTEAFF; CDR3nt: TGTGCCAGCAGTCGGGACAGTTGGATGAACACTGAAGCTTTCTTT
v_gene: TRBV7-2; d_gene: -; abundance: -; j_gene: TRBJ2-5; CDR3aa: CASSLVQGRVSQYF; CDR3nt: TGTGCCAGCAGCTTAGTGCAGGGGAGGGTTAGCCAGTACTTC
v_gene: TRBV29-1; d_gene: -; abundance: -; j_gene: TRBJ2-1; CDR3aa: CSARRTSGYNEQFF; CDR3nt: TGCAGCGCTCGGAGGACTTCCGGATACAATGAGCAGTTCTTC
v_gene: TRBV6-5; d_gene: -; abundance: -; j_gene: TRBJ1-6; CDR3aa: CASSYSTSGAPLHF; CDR3nt: TGTGCCAGCAGTTACTCTACTTCCGGAGCACCCCTCCACTTT
v_gene: TRBV14; d_gene: -; abundance: -; j_gene: TRBJ2-5; CDR3aa: CASSEVWGEETQYF; CDR3nt: TGTGCCAGCAGCGAAGTTTGGGGGGAAGAGACCCAGTACTTC
v_gene: TRBV3-1/TRBV3-2; d_gene: TRBD2; abundance: -; j_gene: TRBJ2-2; CDR3aa: CASSDRLAGAIGELFF; CDR3nt: TGTGCCAGCAGCGACCGACTAGCGGGAGCGATCGGGGAGCTGTTTTTT
v_gene: TRBV3-1/TRBV3-2; d_gene: TRBD1; abundance: -; j_gene: TRBJ1-4; CDR3aa: CASSQGSGGRSSANEKLFF; CDR3nt: TGTGCCAGCAGCCAAGGTTCAGGGGGAAGGTCGTCGGCAAATGAAAAACTGTTTTTT
v_gene: TRBV27; d_gene: TRBD2; abundance: -; j_gene: TRBJ2-1; CDR3aa: CASSSRIRLAGGDEQFF; CDR3nt: TGTGCCAGCAGTTCAAGGATTCGCCTAGCGGGCGGCGATGAGCAGTTCTTC
v_gene: TRBV10-3; d_gene: -; abundance: -; j_gene: TRBJ1-2; CDR3aa: CAIKREANYGYTF; CDR3nt: TGTGCCATCAAGCGAGAAGCTAACTATGGCTACACCTTC
v_gene: TRBV7-7; d_gene: TRBD2; abundance: -; j_gene: TRBJ2-1; CDR3aa: CASSPIAGSSVGEQFF; CDR3nt: TGTGCCAGCAGCCCGATAGCGGGGAGTAGCGTGGGTGAGCAGTTCTTC
v_gene: TRBV6-1; d_gene: -; abundance: -; j_gene: TRBJ2-1; CDR3aa: CASSEWPAGYNEQFF; CDR3nt: TGTGCCAGCAGTGAATGGCCAGCGGGCTACAATGAGCAGTTCTTC
v_gene: TRBV7-2; d_gene: -; abundance: -; j_gene: TRBJ2-5; CDR3aa: CASSLGQGETQYF; CDR3nt: TGTGCCAGCAGCTTAGGGCAGGGTGAGACCCAGTACTTC
v_gene: TRBV30; d_gene: -; abundance: -; j_gene: TRBJ2-4; CDR3aa: CAWSTAGSVQYF; CDR3nt: TGTGCCTGGAGTACCGCGGGGTCGGTTCAGTACTTC
v_gene: TRBV18; d_gene: TRBD2; abundance: -; j_gene: TRBJ2-1; CDR3aa: CASSLRLALSSHNEQFF; CDR3nt: TGTGCCAGCTCACTTCGACTAGCTCTATCGTCCCACAATGAGCAGTTCTTC
v_gene: TRBV7-9; d_gene: -; abundance: -; j_gene: TRBJ1-1; CDR3aa: CASSFPGKVRTEAFF; CDR3nt: TGTGCCAGCAGCTTTCCGGGGAAGGTGAGGACTGAAGCTTTCTTT
v_gene: TRBV5-4; d_gene: -; abundance: -; j_gene: TRBJ2-6; CDR3aa: CASSSVGANVLTF; CDR3nt: TGTGCCAGCAGCTCGGTTGGGGCCAACGTCCTGACTTTC
v_gene: TRBV24-1; d_gene: TRBD2; abundance: -; j_gene: TRBJ2-3; CDR3aa: CATTVSGRRGDTQYF; CDR3nt: TGTGCCACCACCGTTAGCGGGAGGCGAGGAGATACGCAGTATTTT
v_gene: TRBV6-5; d_gene: TRBD2; abundance: -; j_gene: TRBJ2-1; CDR3aa: CASSFSGRLHEQFF; CDR3nt: TGTGCCAGCAGCTTTAGCGGGAGATTACATGAGCAGTTCTTC